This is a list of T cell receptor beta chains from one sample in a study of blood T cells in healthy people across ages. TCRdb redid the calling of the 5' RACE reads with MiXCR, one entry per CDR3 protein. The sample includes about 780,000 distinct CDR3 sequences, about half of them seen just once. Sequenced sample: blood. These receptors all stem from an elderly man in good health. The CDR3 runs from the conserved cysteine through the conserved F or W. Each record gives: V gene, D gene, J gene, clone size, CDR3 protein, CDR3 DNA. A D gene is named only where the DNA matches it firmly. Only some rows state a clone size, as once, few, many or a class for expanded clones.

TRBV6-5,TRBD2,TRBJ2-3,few,CASSSPRGGDTQYF,TGTGCCAGCAGTTCTCCCCGGGGGGGTGACACGCAGTATTTT
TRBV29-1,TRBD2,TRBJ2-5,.,CSVEVSGAQETQYF,TGCAGCGTTGAAGTCAGCGGGGCCCAAGAGACCCAGTACTTC
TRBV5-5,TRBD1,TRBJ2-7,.,CASSLQGAVTYEQYF,TGTGCCAGCAGCTTGCAGGGGGCTGTAACCTACGAGCAGTACTTC
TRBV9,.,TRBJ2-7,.,CAGSANLGGPSEQYF,TGTGCCGGCAGCGCCAATCTGGGGGGCCCATCCGAGCAGTACTTC
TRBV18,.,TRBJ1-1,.,CASSPQALEGLNTEAFF,TGTGCCAGCTCACCACAGGCGCTGGAGGGGTTGAACACTGAAGCTTTCTTT
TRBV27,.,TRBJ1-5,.,CASSLYSHQPQHF,TGTGCCAGCAGTTTATACAGTCATCAGCCCCAGCATTTT
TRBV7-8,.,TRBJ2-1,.,CASSLTGTHSYNEQFF,TGTGCCAGCAGCTTAACCGGGACCCACTCCTACAATGAGCAGTTCTTC
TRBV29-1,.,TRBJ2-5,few,CSVEVSRGAQYF,TGCAGCGTTGAAGTTTCTAGGGGAGCGCAGTACTTC
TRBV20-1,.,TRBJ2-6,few,CSARDTRFSGYSGANVLTF,TGCAGTGCTAGAGATACCCGGTTTAGCGGCTACTCTGGGGCCAACGTCCTGACTTTC
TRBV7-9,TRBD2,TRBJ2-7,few,CASSLAETSGVVPGWEQYF,TGTGCCAGCAGCTTAGCCGAGACTAGCGGAGTTGTACCCGGGTGGGAGCAGTACTTC
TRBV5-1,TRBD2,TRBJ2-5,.,CASTSRLAGTSGETQYF,TGCGCCAGCACCTCCAGACTAGCGGGAACGTCCGGAGAGACCCAGTACTTC
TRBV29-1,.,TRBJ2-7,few,CSVATTVDYEQYF,TGCAGCGTTGCAACGACAGTAGACTACGAGCAGTACTTC
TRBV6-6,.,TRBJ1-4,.,CASSYDGATNEKLFF,TGTGCCAGCAGTTACGACGGTGCAACTAATGAAAAACTGTTTTTT
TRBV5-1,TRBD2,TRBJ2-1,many,CASSFPISGSSYNEQFF,TGCGCCAGCAGCTTTCCCATTAGCGGGAGCTCCTACAATGAGCAGTTCTTC
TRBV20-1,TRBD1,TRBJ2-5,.,CSANPGQDQETQYF,TGCAGTGCAAACCCGGGACAGGATCAAGAGACCCAGTACTTC
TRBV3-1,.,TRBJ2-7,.,CASSQSEGDYEQYF,TGTGCCAGCAGCCAAAGTGAAGGGGACTACGAGCAGTACTTC
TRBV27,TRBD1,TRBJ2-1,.,CASGQGDSYNEQFF,TGTGCCAGCGGGCAGGGGGACTCCTACAATGAGCAGTTCTTC
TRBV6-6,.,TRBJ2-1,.,CASSYPPGDEQLF,TGTGCCAGCAGTTACCCTCCGGGAGATGAGCAGCTCTTC
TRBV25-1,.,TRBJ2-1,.,CASSVTGRAYNEQFF,TGTGCCAGCAGTGTAACAGGGAGGGCCTACAATGAGCAGTTCTTC
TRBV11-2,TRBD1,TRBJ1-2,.,CASSPVRTGKYGYTF,TGTGCCAGCAGCCCGGTCCGGACAGGGAAGTATGGCTACACCTTC
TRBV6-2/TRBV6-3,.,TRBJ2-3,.,CASSRRGALGDTQYF,TGTGCCAGCAGCCGCCGGGGTGCTCTTGGGGATACGCAGTATTTT
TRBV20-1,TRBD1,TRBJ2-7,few,CSAPGQTYEQYF,TGCAGTGCCCCGGGACAGACCTACGAGCAGTACTTC
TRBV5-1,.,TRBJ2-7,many,CASSLEGIGSYEQYF,TGCGCCAGCAGCTTGGAAGGGATTGGCTCCTACGAGCAGTACTTC
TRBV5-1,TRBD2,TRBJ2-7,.,CASSSGTSGSTEQYF,TGCGCCAGCAGCTCAGGGACTAGCGGGTCCACCGAGCAGTACTTC
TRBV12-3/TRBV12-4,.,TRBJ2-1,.,CASSPPGLGGNEQFF,TGTGCCAGCAGTCCCCCGGGTCTTGGGGGCAATGAGCAGTTCTTC
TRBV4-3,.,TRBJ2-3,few,CASSHRPTDTQYF,TGCGCCAGCAGCCACAGGCCTACAGATACGCAGTATTTT
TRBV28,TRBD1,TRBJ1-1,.,CASTNGQGASEAFF,TGTGCCAGCACCAATGGACAGGGGGCCTCTGAAGCTTTCTTT
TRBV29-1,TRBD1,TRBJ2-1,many,CSARTGGGNEQFF,TGCAGCGCTAGGACAGGGGGCGGGAATGAGCAGTTCTTC
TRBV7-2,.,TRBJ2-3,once,CASSLGVSSDTQYF,TGTGCCAGCAGCTTAGGGGTTAGCTCCGATACGCAGTATTTT
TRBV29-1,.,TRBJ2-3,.,CSPGGKAKFTDTQYF,TGCAGCCCCGGCGGAAAGGCCAAATTCACAGATACGCAGTATTTT
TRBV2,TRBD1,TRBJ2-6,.,CASRKMDTKGANVPTF,TGTGCCAGCAGGAAAATGGACACTAAGGGGGCCAACGTCCCGACTTTC
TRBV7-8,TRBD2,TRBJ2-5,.,CASTAPGRTSETETQYF,TGTGCCAGCACCGCCCCGGGGAGGACTAGCGAAACGGAGACCCAGTACTTC
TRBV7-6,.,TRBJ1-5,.,CASSSDRSEPQHF,TGTGCCAGCAGCTCCGACAGATCAGAGCCCCAGCATTTT
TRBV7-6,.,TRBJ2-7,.,CASSLEQAEQYF,TGTGCCAGCAGCTTAGAACAGGCCGAGCAGTACTTC
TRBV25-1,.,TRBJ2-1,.,CASSNQAAGTLHEQFF,TGTGCCAGCAGTAACCAGGCGGCAGGGACGCTTCATGAGCAGTTCTTC
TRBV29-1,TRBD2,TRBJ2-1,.,CSVQAGGGVNEQFF,TGCAGCGTTCAAGCGGGAGGGGGGGTGAATGAGCAGTTCTTC
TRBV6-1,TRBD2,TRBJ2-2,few,CASSEAGGSVWTGELFF,TGTGCCAGCAGTGAAGCGGGCGGGAGTGTATGGACCGGGGAGCTGTTTTTT
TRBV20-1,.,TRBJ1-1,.,CSARFDIYTEAFF,TGCAGTGCTAGATTTGACATATACACTGAAGCTTTCTTT
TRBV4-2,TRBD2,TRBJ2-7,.,CAISRGLAGALSYEQYF,TGTGCCATCAGCCGGGGACTAGCGGGAGCCCTATCCTACGAGCAGTACTTC
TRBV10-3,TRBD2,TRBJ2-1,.,CAISGTSGSTEQFF,TGTGCCATCAGTGGGACTAGCGGGAGCACTGAGCAGTTCTTC